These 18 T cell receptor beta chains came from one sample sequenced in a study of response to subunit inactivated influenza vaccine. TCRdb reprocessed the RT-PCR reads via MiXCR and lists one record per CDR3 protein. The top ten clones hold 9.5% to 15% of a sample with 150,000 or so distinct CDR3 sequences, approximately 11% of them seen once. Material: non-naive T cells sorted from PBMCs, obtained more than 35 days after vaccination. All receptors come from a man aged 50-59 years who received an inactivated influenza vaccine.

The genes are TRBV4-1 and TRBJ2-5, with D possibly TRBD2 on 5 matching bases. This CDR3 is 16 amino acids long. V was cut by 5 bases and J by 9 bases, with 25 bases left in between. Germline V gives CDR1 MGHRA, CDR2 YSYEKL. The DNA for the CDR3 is TGCGCCAGCAGCACAAGCGGACCCCCGCTAGGTGGGTCCCAGTACTTC. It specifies CASSTSGPPLGGSQYF.

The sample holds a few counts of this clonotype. CDR3 protein: CASSLTTGRQPQHF. The CDR3 DNA reads TGTGCCAGCAGTTTAACGACAGGGCGGCAGCCCCAGCATTTT. The rearrangement joins TRBV12-3 or TRBV12-4 to TRBJ1-5, with TRBD1 identical over 7 bases. This CDR3 region has 14 residues. V shed 2 bases and J 7 bases; nucleotides not matched to a gene: 5.

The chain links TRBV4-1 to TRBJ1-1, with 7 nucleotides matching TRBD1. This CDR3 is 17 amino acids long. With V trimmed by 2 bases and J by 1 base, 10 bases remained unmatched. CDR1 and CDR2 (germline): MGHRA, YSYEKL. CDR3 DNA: TGCGCCAGCAGCCAAAGCCCCCCAAGGGGGCGGAACACTGAAGCTTTCTTT. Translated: CASSQSPPRGRNTEAFF.

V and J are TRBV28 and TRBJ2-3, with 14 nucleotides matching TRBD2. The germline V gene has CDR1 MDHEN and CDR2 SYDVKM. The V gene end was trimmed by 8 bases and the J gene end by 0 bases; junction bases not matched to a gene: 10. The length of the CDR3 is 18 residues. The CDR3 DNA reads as TGTGCCAGCGGGAGACTAGCGGGGGGGAAAGCTAGCACAGATACGCAGTATTTT. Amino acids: CASGRLAGGKASTDTQYF.

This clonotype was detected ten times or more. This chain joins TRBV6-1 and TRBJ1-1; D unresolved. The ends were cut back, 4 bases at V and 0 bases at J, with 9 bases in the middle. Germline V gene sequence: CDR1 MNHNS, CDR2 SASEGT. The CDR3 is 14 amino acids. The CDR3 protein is CASSVLRMNTEAFF. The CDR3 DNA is TGTGCCAGCAGTGTTCTTAGAATGAACACTGAAGCTTTCTTT.

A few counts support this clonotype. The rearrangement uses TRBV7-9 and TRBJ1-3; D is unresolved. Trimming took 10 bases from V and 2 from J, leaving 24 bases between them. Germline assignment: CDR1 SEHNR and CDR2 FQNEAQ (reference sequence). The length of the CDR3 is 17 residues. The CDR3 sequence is CATTRALGPLPGNTIYF. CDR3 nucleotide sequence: TGTGCCACCACAAGGGCCCTGGGCCCCCTCCCTGGAAACACCATATATTTT.

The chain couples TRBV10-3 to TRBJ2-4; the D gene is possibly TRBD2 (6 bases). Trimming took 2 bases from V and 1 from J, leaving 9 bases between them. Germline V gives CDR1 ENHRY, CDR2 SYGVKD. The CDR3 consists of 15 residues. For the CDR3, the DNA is TGTGCCATCAGTGAGGGGGGACTTGCCAAAAACATTCAGTACTTC. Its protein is CAISEGGLAKNIQYF.

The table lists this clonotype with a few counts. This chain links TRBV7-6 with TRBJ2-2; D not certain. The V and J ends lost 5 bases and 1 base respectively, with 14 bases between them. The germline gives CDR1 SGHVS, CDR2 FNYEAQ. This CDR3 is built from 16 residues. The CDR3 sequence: CASSGTSWGNTGELFF. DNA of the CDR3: TGTGCCAGCAGCGGTACATCTTGGGGGAACACCGGGGAGCTGTTTTTT.

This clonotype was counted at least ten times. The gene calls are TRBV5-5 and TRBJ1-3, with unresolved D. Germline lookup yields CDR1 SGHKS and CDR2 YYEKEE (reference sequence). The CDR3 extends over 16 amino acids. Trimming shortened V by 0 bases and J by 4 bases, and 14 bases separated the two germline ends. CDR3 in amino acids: CASSLGLLSDGNTIYF. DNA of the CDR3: TGTGCCAGCAGCTTGGGACTGTTATCGGACGGAAACACCATATATTTT. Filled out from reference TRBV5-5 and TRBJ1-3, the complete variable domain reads DAGVTQSPTHLIKTRGQQVTLRCSPISGHKSVSWYQQVLGQGPQFIFQYYEKEERGRGNFPDRFSARQFPNYSSELNVNALLLGDSALYLCASSLGLLSDGNTIYFGEGSWLTVV.

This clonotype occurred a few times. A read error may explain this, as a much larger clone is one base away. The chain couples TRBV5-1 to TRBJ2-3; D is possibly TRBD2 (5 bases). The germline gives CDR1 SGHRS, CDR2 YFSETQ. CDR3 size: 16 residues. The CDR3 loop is CASSLEGLSSTETQYF. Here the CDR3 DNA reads TGCGCCAGCAGCTTGGAAGGGCTGTCTAGCACAGAGACGCAGTATTTT.

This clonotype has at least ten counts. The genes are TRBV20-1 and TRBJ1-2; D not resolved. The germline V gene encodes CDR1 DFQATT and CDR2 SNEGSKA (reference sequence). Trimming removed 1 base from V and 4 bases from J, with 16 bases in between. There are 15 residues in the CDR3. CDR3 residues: CSARATTGPFYGYTF. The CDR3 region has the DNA TGCAGTGCTAGAGCGACCACGGGCCCCTTCTATGGCTACACCTTC.

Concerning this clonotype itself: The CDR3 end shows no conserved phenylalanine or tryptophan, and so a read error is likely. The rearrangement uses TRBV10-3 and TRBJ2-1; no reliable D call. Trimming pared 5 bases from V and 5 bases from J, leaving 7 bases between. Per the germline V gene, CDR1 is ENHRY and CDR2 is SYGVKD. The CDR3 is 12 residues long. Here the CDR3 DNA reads TGTGCCATCAGTCAGGCCGACAATGAGCAGTTCCTC. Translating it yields CAISQADNEQFL.

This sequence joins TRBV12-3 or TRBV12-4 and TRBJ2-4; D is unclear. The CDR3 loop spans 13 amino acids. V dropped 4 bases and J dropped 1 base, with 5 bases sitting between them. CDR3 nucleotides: TGTGCCAGCAGTTCGAACGCCAAAAACATTCAGTACTTC. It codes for CASSSNAKNIQYF.

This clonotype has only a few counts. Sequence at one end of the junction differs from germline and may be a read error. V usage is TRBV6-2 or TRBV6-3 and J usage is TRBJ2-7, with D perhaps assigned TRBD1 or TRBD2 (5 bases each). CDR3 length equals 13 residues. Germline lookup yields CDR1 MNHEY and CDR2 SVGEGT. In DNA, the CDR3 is TGTGCCAGCAGATCAACCGACCGGGACCCACGTTGGTTC. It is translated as CASRSTDRDPRWF.

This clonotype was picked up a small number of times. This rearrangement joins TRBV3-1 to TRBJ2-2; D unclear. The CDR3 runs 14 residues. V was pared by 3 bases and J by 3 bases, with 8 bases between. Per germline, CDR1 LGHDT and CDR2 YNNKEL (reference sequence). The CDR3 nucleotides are TGTGCCAGCAGCCACTTGGGTGACACCGGGGAGCTGTTTTTT. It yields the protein CASSHLGDTGELFF.

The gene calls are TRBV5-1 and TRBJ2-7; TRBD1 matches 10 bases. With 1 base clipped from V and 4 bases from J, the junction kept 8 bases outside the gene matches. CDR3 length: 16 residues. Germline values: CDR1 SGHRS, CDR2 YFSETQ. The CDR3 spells CASSLRFGTGAYEQYF. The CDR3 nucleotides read TGCGCCAGCAGCTTGAGGTTTGGGACAGGGGCGTACGAGCAGTACTTC.

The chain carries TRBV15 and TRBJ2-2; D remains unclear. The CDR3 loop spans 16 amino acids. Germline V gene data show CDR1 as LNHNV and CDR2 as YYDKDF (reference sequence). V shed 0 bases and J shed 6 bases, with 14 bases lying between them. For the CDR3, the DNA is TGTGCCACCAGCAGAGACCTCATACTCCGGGCCGGGGAGCTGTTTTTT. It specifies CATSRDLILRAGELFF.

Here the CDR3 reads CASSWGLASYEQYF. The CDR3 bases are TGTGCCAGCAGCTGGGGACTAGCGTCCTACGAGCAGTACTTC. This chain uses TRBV7-2 with TRBJ2-7; 10 bases fit TRBD2. The ends lost 4 bases at V and 1 base at J; junction bases unmatched: 1. This CDR3 has 14 residues. CDR1 is SGHTA and CDR2 is FQGNSA in the germline V gene.